What follows are 16 T cell receptor beta chains derived from one specimen sequenced in a study of T-cell memory formation after mild COVID-19. Using its own MiXCR run on the 5' RACE reads, TCRdb lists one record per CDR3 protein. The sample shows 300,000 to 350,000 distinct CDR3 sequences, around 19% of them seen only once. The sample was PBMCs or a T cell subset sorted from them (not recorded which). All receptors derive from a man between 18 and 35 years old who had mild COVID-19 (a few samples of this study predate the infection). Cell type and time point are not known.

This clonotype was counted a few times. The V gene is TRBV28, the J gene TRBJ1-3; no clear D. Looked up from germline, CDR1 is MDHEN and CDR2 is SYDVKM. The CDR3 length is 12 residues. Deletions cut 5 bases from V and 4 bases from J, with 6 bases between. The CDR3 DNA follows: TGTGCCAGCAGTCTAAAGGGAAACACCATATATTTT. Amino acid sequence: CASSLKGNTIYF.

The sample holds many counts of this clonotype. This chain uses TRBV14 with TRBJ2-2, with 7 positions matching TRBD2. The V gene's germline CDR1 is SGHDN and CDR2 FVKESK. The CDR3 runs 14 residues. J was trimmed by 2 bases and V by 4 bases; bases with no gene match: 1. The CDR3 loop is CASSRDYNTGELFF. The CDR3 bases are TGTGCCAGCAGCCGGGACTATAACACCGGGGAGCTGTTTTTT.

The chain links TRBV7-9 to TRBJ1-4, with 10 bases matching TRBD1. The germline V gene has CDR1 SEHNR and CDR2 FQNEAQ (reference sequence). With V trimmed by 5 bases and J by 3 bases, 3 bases remained unmatched. This CDR3 contains 15 residues. The CDR3 DNA sequence: TGTGCCAGCAGCCGGGACAGGGGTGCTAATGAAAAACTGTTTTTT. This sequence encodes CASSRDRGANEKLFF.

The genes are TRBV4-3 and TRBJ2-5; D remains unclear. Germline CDR1 reads LGHNA; CDR2 reads YSLEER. Deletions cut 0 bases from V and 5 bases from J, with 7 bases between. The CDR3 covers 13 residues. CDR3 sequence: CASSQDLAETQYF. The CDR3 nucleotides read TGCGCCAGCAGCCAAGATCTGGCGGAGACCCAGTACTTC.

The chain uses TRBV18 and TRBJ2-4; 7 positions match TRBD1. Per the germline V gene, CDR1 is KGHSH and CDR2 is LQKENI. Losses at the gene ends were 4 bases for V and 13 bases for J; bases not matched to a gene: 4. The CDR3 totals 11 residues. The CDR3 region has the DNA TGTGCCAGCTCACAGCCGGGACAGCAGTACTTC. It encodes CASSQPGQQYF.

This chain connects TRBV5-1 to TRBJ2-5; D remains ambiguous. This CDR3 is 14 amino acids long. The germline V and J ends were trimmed by 0 bases and 5 bases, with 11 bases remaining between them. The germline CDR1 and CDR2 sequences are SGHRS and YFSETQ. This CDR3 is CASSLADGWETQYF. Written as DNA, the CDR3 is TGCGCCAGCAGCTTGGCCGATGGGTGGGAGACCCAGTACTTC. The full variable domain, rest sourced from reference TRBV5-1 and TRBJ2-5, is KAGVTQTPRYLIKTRGQQVTLSCSPISGHRSVSWYQQTPGQGLQFLFEYFSETQRNKGNFPGRFSGRQFSNSRSEMNVSTLELGDSALYLCASSLADGWETQYFGPGTRLLVL.

This chain connects TRBV20-1 to TRBJ2-2, with D possibly being TRBD1 (6 bases). V lost 1 base and J 3 bases, leaving 15 bases between the germline ends. CDR1 and CDR2 (germline): DFQATT, SNEGSKA (reference sequence). This CDR3 spans 16 amino acids. In DNA, the CDR3 is TGCAGTGCTAGAGGGGGCGCAGGGGCCTACACCGGGGAGCTGTTTTTT. This codes for CSARGGAGAYTGELFF.

This clonotype was seen a few times. V and J are TRBV11-3 and TRBJ2-2; D perhaps matches TRBD2 (5 bases). The germline gives CDR1 SGHNT, CDR2 YENEEA. V lost 3 bases to trimming and J lost 7 bases, with 9 bases between them. The CDR3 is 13 residues long. As DNA, the CDR3 is TGTGCCAGCAGCTTTTCGGGGTTCGGGGAGCTGTTTTTT. It yields the protein CASSFSGFGELFF.

The CDR3 nucleotides read TGCAGTGCTAGACGTTCCGGGGGATACGAGCAGTACTTC. This encodes CSARRSGGYEQYF. The chain links TRBV20-1 to TRBJ2-7, with D perhaps matching TRBD2 (6 bases). The CDR3 sequence is 13 residues long. Germline CDR1 and CDR2: DFQATT and SNEGSKA (reference sequence). The V gene lost 2 bases and the J gene lost 4 bases, with 12 bases spanning the gap.

The chain carries TRBV18 and TRBJ1-4; 11 nucleotides match TRBD1. This CDR3 region has 15 residues. V lost 3 bases to trimming and J lost 7 bases; unmatched junction nucleotides: 4. CDR1 and CDR2 (germline): KGHSH, LQKENI. DNA of the CDR3: TGTGCCAGCTCACCCAGCGGGACAGGGGGTGAAAAACTGTTTTTT. It translates to CASSPSGTGGEKLFF. The full variable domain, rest sourced from reference TRBV18 and TRBJ1-4, is NAGVMQNPRHLVRRRGQEARLRCSPMKGHSHVYWYRQLPEEGLKFMVYLQKENIIDESGMPKERFSAEFPKEGPSILRIQQVVRGDSAAYFCASSPSGTGGEKLFFGSGTQLSVL.

This clonotype was recorded a few times. The chain couples TRBV5-1 to TRBJ2-5, with a possible D match to TRBD1 (6 bases). Per germline, CDR1 SGHRS and CDR2 YFSETQ. The CDR3 has 16 amino acids. Trimming removed 0 bases from V and 4 bases from J, with 16 bases in between. Here the CDR3 reads CASSLDGNRVGETQYF. CDR3 DNA sequence: TGCGCCAGCAGCTTGGACGGAAACAGGGTGGGAGAGACCCAGTACTTC.

A few counts support this clonotype. This chain uses TRBV7-9 with TRBJ2-7, with D tentatively TRBD1 or TRBD2 (5 bases each). CDR1 and CDR2 (germline): SEHNR, FQNEAQ (reference sequence). The ends were cut back, 5 bases at V and 8 bases at J, with 13 bases in the middle. This CDR3 contains 12 residues. This chain's CDR3 is CASSTGTAQQYV. As DNA, the CDR3 is TGTGCCAGCAGCACGGGGACGGCCCAGCAGTACGTC.

The chain recombines TRBV19 with TRBJ1-2; D is perhaps TRBD1 (6 bases). The CDR3 has 12 amino acids. The V and J ends lost 7 bases and 6 bases respectively, with 12 bases between them. Germline values: CDR1 LNHDA, CDR2 SQIVND (reference sequence). This CDR3 reads CASTVDSDGYTF. CDR3 sequence (DNA): TGTGCCAGTACGGTGGACAGCGATGGCTACACCTTC.

This clonotype was picked up one time. A read error may account for a junction end that differs from germline. The rearrangement links TRBV19 to TRBJ2-3, with a tentative D call TRBD2 (6 bases). The CDR3 runs to 16 residues. Germline V gene sequence: CDR1 LNHDA, CDR2 SQIVND (reference sequence). The CDR3 region is CASSMARGIITDTKYF. For the CDR3, the DNA is TGTGCCAGTAGTATGGCGCGGGGAATAATCACAGATACGAAGTATTTT.

The J gene is TRBJ1-6, the V gene TRBV9, with a tentative D call TRBD1 (5 bases). Per germline, CDR1 SGDLS and CDR2 YYNGEE. V lost 0 bases and J lost 7, with 8 bases in between. This CDR3 contains 14 residues. CDR3 region: CASSVGAGNSPLHF. The CDR3, as DNA: TGTGCCAGCAGCGTAGGGGCAGGGAATTCACCCCTCCACTTT.

This rearrangement joins TRBV19 to TRBJ2-1, with TRBD2 matching 11 bases. The trim removed 5 bases at V and 9 bases at J, leaving 12 bases unmatched. Germline V gives CDR1 LNHDA, CDR2 SQIVND (reference sequence). The CDR3 consists of 16 residues. The CDR3 coding sequence is TGTGCCAGTAGTGACTTAGCGGGGGGGCCCGTGGGTGAGCAGTTCTTC. Its protein is CASSDLAGGPVGEQFF. Full variable domain (remainder filled in from reference TRBV19 and TRBJ2-1): DGGITQSPKYLFRKEGQNVTLSCEQNLNHDAMYWYRQDPGQGLRLIYYSQIVNDFQKGDIAEGYSVSREKKESFPLTVTSAQKNPTAFYLCASSDLAGGPVGEQFFGPGTRLTVL.